This T cell receptor (beta chain) is from a study of blood T cell repertoires in COVID-19. Data came from immunoSEQ multiplex PCR; TCRdb stores just in-frame clones and leaves some out. Of under 200,000 clones in the sample, approximately 88% were seen once. This CDR3 has 16 amino acids. The ends lost 6 bases at V and 2 bases at J; junction bases unmatched: 8. Germline loops: CDR1 LNHDA, CDR2 SQIVND (reference sequence). This clone was seen only a few times. Sequenced: PBMCs or T cells enriched from blood (not recorded which). V is TRBV19 and J is TRBJ2-3; the match to TRBD1 covers 10 bases. The clonotype was recovered from a woman in her fifties or sixties who had recovered from COVID-19. The CDR3 nucleotides read TGTGCCAGTAGCCCTTTGGACAGGGGGAACACAGATACGCAGTATTTT. Amino acid sequence: CASSPLDRGNTDTQYF.